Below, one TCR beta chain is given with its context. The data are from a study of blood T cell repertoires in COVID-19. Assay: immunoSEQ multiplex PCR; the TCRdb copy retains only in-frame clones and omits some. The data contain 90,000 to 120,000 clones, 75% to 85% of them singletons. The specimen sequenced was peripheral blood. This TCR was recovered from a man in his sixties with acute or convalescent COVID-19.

DNA for the CDR3: TGTGCCAGCCTCCAAACAGGGGGTATAGAGACCCAGTACTTC. Protein product: CASLQTGGIETQYF. The chain combines TRBV5-4 with TRBJ2-5; 8 nucleotides align to TRBD1. The CDR3 is made up of 14 amino acids. V lost 7 bases, J lost 4 bases, and 9 bases stayed unmatched. The germline V gene has CDR1 SGHNT and CDR2 YYREEE (reference sequence).